This is a list of T cell receptor beta chains from one sample in a study of T cell responses to AZD1222 COVID-19 vaccine. Some clones are missing from TCRdb's copy, which holds only in-frame ones; the method was immunoSEQ multiplex PCR. The table records about 170,000 clones, approximately 90% of them present only once. Sequences were derived from peripheral blood, sampled on day 0 of AZD1222 vaccination. Receptors originate from an adult in good health. Both conserved end residues are part of each CDR3. Fields, in order: J gene, V gene, D gene, clone size, CDR3 length, CDR3 DNA, CDR3 protein. A D gene is named only where the DNA matches it firmly. Size is omitted from some rows. Given values are once, few, many or a class for expanded clones.

j_gene: TRBJ1-2
v_gene: TRBV6-2/TRBV6-3
d_gene: -
abundance: -
len: 17
CDR3nt: TGTGCCAGCAGCCCCGATTACCGGGACGGCCAAAAACATGGCTACACCTTC
CDR3aa: CASSPDYRDGQKHGYTF

j_gene: TRBJ1-1
v_gene: TRBV18
d_gene: -
abundance: few
len: 13
CDR3nt: TGTGCCAGCTCACCGGACGGAAACACTGAAGCTTTCTTT
CDR3aa: CASSPDGNTEAFF

j_gene: TRBJ2-1
v_gene: TRBV18
d_gene: TRBD1
abundance: -
len: 15
CDR3nt: TGTGCCAGCTCCCGAGGACAGGGGGCGCTAGATGAGCAGTTCTTC
CDR3aa: CASSRGQGALDEQFF

j_gene: TRBJ2-2
v_gene: TRBV11-2
d_gene: TRBD2
abundance: -
len: 19
CDR3nt: TGTGCCAGCAGCCCCCTGTCCCGACTAGCGGGAGTATACACCGGGGAGCTGTTTTTT
CDR3aa: CASSPLSRLAGVYTGELFF

j_gene: TRBJ2-2
v_gene: TRBV11-2
d_gene: -
abundance: -
len: 13
CDR3nt: TGTGCCAGCAGACCGACCCGTACCGGGGAGCTGTTTTTT
CDR3aa: CASRPTRTGELFF

j_gene: TRBJ1-5
v_gene: TRBV15
d_gene: -
abundance: -
len: 15
CDR3nt: TGTGCCACCAGCAGAGATCGCTCAAACAATCAGCCCCAGCATTTT
CDR3aa: CATSRDRSNNQPQHF

j_gene: TRBJ1-1
v_gene: TRBV19
d_gene: -
abundance: -
len: 13
CDR3nt: TGTGCCAGTGTAGGACACAAGAACACTGAAGCTTTCTTT
CDR3aa: CASVGHKNTEAFF

j_gene: TRBJ2-1
v_gene: TRBV7-6
d_gene: -
abundance: -
len: 15
CDR3nt: TGTGCCAGCAGTCCGCAGGGGGAGGTTGGTGGTGAGCAGTTCTTC
CDR3aa: CASSPQGEVGGEQFF

j_gene: TRBJ1-2
v_gene: TRBV4-2
d_gene: -
abundance: -
len: 16
CDR3nt: TGTGCCAGCAGCCAACCGCCCGGACCTTTGAACTATGGCTACACCTTC
CDR3aa: CASSQPPGPLNYGYTF

j_gene: TRBJ2-1
v_gene: TRBV29-1
d_gene: -
abundance: once
len: 12
CDR3nt: TGCAGCGTTGAAGAAGGCGGACTACAGCCGTTCTTC
CDR3aa: CSVEEGGLQPFF

j_gene: TRBJ2-1
v_gene: TRBV7-2
d_gene: TRBD2
abundance: -
len: 14
CDR3nt: TGTGCCAGCAGCTTAAGTAGCGGGAGGTATGAGCAGTTCTTC
CDR3aa: CASSLSSGRYEQFF

j_gene: TRBJ2-7
v_gene: TRBV5-1
d_gene: -
abundance: -
len: 14
CDR3nt: -
CDR3aa: CASSSTLGGDEQYF

j_gene: TRBJ1-1
v_gene: TRBV30
d_gene: -
abundance: -
len: 14
CDR3nt: TGTGCCTGGAGTGAGGGACTCGCGAACACTGAAGCTTTCTTT
CDR3aa: CAWSEGLANTEAFF

j_gene: TRBJ2-7
v_gene: TRBV3-1/TRBV3-2
d_gene: TRBD1
abundance: -
len: 17
CDR3nt: TGTGCCAGCAGTCTCTTCCAGCAGGGGGGACAGGGCTACGAGCAGTACTTC
CDR3aa: CASSLFQQGGQGYEQYF

j_gene: TRBJ1-2
v_gene: TRBV7-2
d_gene: -
abundance: -
len: 15
CDR3nt: TGTGCCAGCAGCTTAGCTCGCCGCACTAACTATGGCTACACCTTC
CDR3aa: CASSLARRTNYGYTF

j_gene: TRBJ2-7
v_gene: TRBV11-2
d_gene: TRBD1
abundance: -
len: 14
CDR3nt: TGTGCCAGCAGCCCAAGGACAGGGTTGAACGAGCAGTACTTC
CDR3aa: CASSPRTGLNEQYF

j_gene: TRBJ2-7
v_gene: TRBV5-4
d_gene: -
abundance: -
len: 12
CDR3nt: TGTGCCAGCAGCGGTCTATCGAACGAGCAGTACTTC
CDR3aa: CASSGLSNEQYF

j_gene: TRBJ1-1
v_gene: TRBV5-1
d_gene: -
abundance: -
len: 16
CDR3nt: TGCGCCAGCAGCTTCCAAGGGATTAGGCTGAACACTGAAGCTTTCTTT
CDR3aa: CASSFQGIRLNTEAFF

j_gene: TRBJ1-1
v_gene: TRBV2
d_gene: TRBD1
abundance: -
len: 15
CDR3nt: TGTGCCAGCGGCCGACAGGGGGCGACGTACACTGAAGCTTTCTTT
CDR3aa: CASGRQGATYTEAFF

j_gene: TRBJ2-7
v_gene: TRBV5-5
d_gene: -
abundance: -
len: 13
CDR3nt: TGTGCCAGCAGCCCGCGAGTGACCTACGAGCAGTACTTC
CDR3aa: CASSPRVTYEQYF

j_gene: TRBJ1-6
v_gene: TRBV18
d_gene: -
abundance: -
len: 17
CDR3nt: TGTGCCAGCTCACTCACTTCAGTGGGCTCCTATAATTCACCCCTCCACTTT
CDR3aa: CASSLTSVGSYNSPLHF

j_gene: TRBJ2-7
v_gene: TRBV6-5
d_gene: -
abundance: -
len: 14
CDR3nt: TGTGCCAGCAGACCCTTCATGGGGATATACGAGCAGTACTTC
CDR3aa: CASRPFMGIYEQYF